The 31 T cell receptor beta chains below were found in one sample sequenced in a study of metastatic and nonmetastatic thyroid tumors. Prior to thyroid surgery, none of the patients had received any treatment. TCRdb reprocessed the PCR reads via MiXCR. The repertoire holds some 55,000 clones, with 20% as singletons. Sample: blood. The receptors here all came from a female donor with papillary thyroid cancer or a benign thyroid nodule (not recorded which). Some clones in this sample may be carry-over from other donors' samples.

A word on this clone: A read error may account for a junction end that differs from germline. The chain links TRBV5-4 to TRBJ1-5, with D maybe TRBD1 (5 bases). There are 12 residues in the CDR3. The germline V gene has CDR1 SGHNT and CDR2 YYREEE (reference sequence). The CDR3 nucleotides are TGTGCCAGCATCTTGGACATTCAGCCCCAGCATTTT. It yields the protein CASILDIQPQHF. Filled out from reference TRBV5-4 and TRBJ1-5, the complete variable domain reads ETGVTQSPTHLIKTRGQQVTLRCSSQSGHNTVSWYQQALGQGPQFIFQYYREEENGRGNFPPRFSGLQFPNYSSELNVNALELDDSALYLCASILDIQPQHFGDGTRLSIL.

This clone was observed many times. The rearrangement joins TRBV28 to TRBJ2-7, with 8 nucleotides matching TRBD1. Germline CDR1 is MDHEN and CDR2 is SYDVKM. The V segment lost 6 bases and the J segment 3 bases; nucleotides outside the gene matches: 1. This CDR3 is 12 amino acids long. CDR3 bases: TGTGCCAGCAGAACAGGGGGCTACGAGCAGTACTTC. Encoded protein: CASRTGGYEQYF.

A remark on this clone: In the same sample, other DNA sequences code for this CDR3. The chain combines TRBV12-3 or TRBV12-4 with TRBJ2-2; D is possibly TRBD2 (6 bases). This CDR3 is built from 15 residues. The V end lost 3 bases, the J end lost 5 bases, and 13 bases lay between the germline ends. The CDR3 bases are TGTGCCAGCAGTTTTGGAGGGAGGAGAACCGGGGAGCTGTTTTTT. The encoded protein is CASSFGGRRTGELFF.

This clone was picked up many times. V usage is TRBV7-3 and J usage is TRBJ2-5; D remains unclear. The CDR3 loop spans 10 amino acids. Germline V gene data show CDR1 as SGHTA and CDR2 as FQGTGA. Trimming removed 4 bases from V and 6 bases from J, with 3 bases in between. CDR3 sequence: CASSSQTQYF. CDR3 DNA: TGTGCCAGCAGCTCACAGACCCAGTACTTC. Full variable domain (missing parts from reference TRBV7-3 and TRBJ2-5): GAGVSQTPSNKVTEKGKYVELRCDPISGHTALYWYRQSLGQGPEFLIYFQGTGAADDSGLPNDRFFAVRPEGSVSTLKIQRTERGDSAVYLCASSSQTQYFGPGTRLLVL.

This clone was seen many times. This sequence joins TRBV3-1 and TRBJ1-2; D remains unclear. Germline lookup yields CDR1 LGHDT and CDR2 YNNKEL (reference sequence). The CDR3 sequence is 14 residues long. Trimming pared 3 bases from V and 0 bases from J, leaving 8 bases between. For the CDR3, the DNA is TGTGCCAGCAGCCAGAGCTTAGCTAACTATGGCTACACCTTC. Amino acid sequence: CASSQSLANYGYTF.

This clone was detected a few times. The rearrangement joins TRBV5-6 to TRBJ2-5, with TRBD2 matching over 8 bases. Trimming removed 4 bases from V and 4 bases from J; junction bases left unmatched: 6. CDR3 length: 14 amino acids. From germline, CDR1 is SGHDT and CDR2 YYEEEE. CDR3 sequence: CASSLGGGRETQYF. CDR3 coding DNA: TGTGCCAGCAGCCTCGGCGGGGGGAGAGAGACCCAGTACTTC.

This clone appeared many times. This chain joins TRBV5-5 and TRBJ1-3, with 7 bases lining up with TRBD1. The CDR3 totals 14 residues. Losses at the gene ends were 0 bases for V and 4 bases for J; bases not matched to a gene: 1. Germline V gene lookup returns CDR1 SGHKS and CDR2 YYEKEE (reference sequence). CDR3: CASSLGRGGNTIYF. Here the CDR3 DNA reads TGTGCCAGCAGCTTGGGCAGGGGGGGAAACACCATATATTTT. The full variable domain, in which reference TRBV5-5 and TRBJ1-3 provide the parts outside the CDR3, is DAGVTQSPTHLIKTRGQQVTLRCSPISGHKSVSWYQQVLGQGPQFIFQYYEKEERGRGNFPDRFSARQFPNYSSELNVNALLLGDSALYLCASSLGRGGNTIYFGEGSWLTVV.

The table lists this clone with a count of one. Sequence at one end of the junction differs from germline and may be a read error. This chain links TRBV6-4 with TRBJ2-1; perhaps TRBD1 as D (6 bases). In germline, CDR1 is MRHNA, CDR2 SNTAGT. This CDR3 spans 15 amino acids. CDR3 nucleotide sequence: TGTGGCAGCAGTGCCGGGACATGGGGTTTTGATGAGCAGTTCTTC. Translating it yields CGSSAGTWGFDEQFF.

This clone has at least ten counts. The chain carries TRBV29-1 and TRBJ2-1; 14 nucleotides align to TRBD2. The length of the CDR3 is 16 residues. Germline CDR1 and CDR2: SQVTM and ANQGSEA. J was trimmed by 3 bases and V by 4 bases; bases with no gene match: 5. CDR3 in amino acids: CSVVRTSGRIYNEQFF. The CDR3 nucleotides are TGCAGCGTTGTGCGGACTAGCGGGAGGATCTACAATGAGCAGTTCTTC.

In this sample, this clone turned up many times. V and J are TRBV13 and TRBJ1-1, with D perhaps matching TRBD1 (5 bases). The CDR3 is made up of 13 amino acids. CDR1 PRHDT and CDR2 FYEKMQ come from the germline V gene (reference sequence). With 3 bases removed from V and 6 bases from J, the gap between germline ends came to 11 bases. CDR3 in DNA: TGTGCCAGCAGCTTGGATCGGGGCGCTGAAGCTTTCTTT. Translated: CASSLDRGAEAFF.

This clone was seen many times. The rearrangement uses TRBV27 and TRBJ2-1; possible D gene TRBD2, 6 bases. The CDR3 contains 14 residues. The germline V gene encodes CDR1 MNHEY and CDR2 SMNVEV (reference sequence). V was trimmed by 6 bases and J by 6 bases, leaving 15 bases between them. For the CDR3, the DNA is TGTGCCAGCAGGGACTACCTAGAGTTCAATGAGCAGTTCTTC. Its translation: CASRDYLEFNEQFF.

This clone occurred many times. The chain recombines TRBV9 with TRBJ1-1; no firm D call. The V gene lost 0 bases and the J gene lost 3 bases, with 6 bases spanning the gap. This CDR3 spans 13 amino acids. Germline-derived CDR1 and CDR2 are SGDLS and YYNGEE. The chain's CDR3 is CASSVGGYTEAFF. The CDR3 DNA sequence: TGTGCCAGCAGCGTAGGAGGGTACACTGAAGCTTTCTTT.

This clone was counted ten times or more. This rearrangement joins TRBV4-1 to TRBJ2-1, with D hard to call. CDR3 length: 17 amino acids. CDR1 and CDR2 from the germline V gene are MGHRA and YSYEKL. V gave up 0 bases and J gave up 0 bases, with 12 bases separating them. The chain's CDR3 is CASSQERARRSYNEQFF. The CDR3 DNA sequence: TGCGCCAGCAGCCAAGAAAGGGCGAGACGCTCCTACAATGAGCAGTTCTTC.

For this clone: The conserved final phenylalanine or tryptophan is absent from the CDR3, which likely points to a read error. The CDR3 nucleotides read TGCGCCAGCCGCTTTAGCACCGGGACAGGGGCCTACGAGCAGTACCTC. Translating it yields CASRFSTGTGAYEQYL. This chain joins TRBV5-1 and TRBJ2-7; TRBD1 matches 10 bases. The CDR3 loop spans 16 amino acids. CDR1 is SGHRS, CDR2 YFSETQ, per germline.

For this clone: Given a much more abundant clone one base away, this may be a read error. This chain uses TRBV29-1 with TRBJ2-1; no definite D call. There are 13 residues in the CDR3. Germline CDR1 is SQVTM and CDR2 is ANQGSEA. Trimming pared 0 bases from V and 5 bases from J, leaving 8 bases between. The CDR3, as DNA: TGCAGCGTTGAAGATATACGCCACAATGAGCAGTTCTTC. It codes for CSVEDIRHNEQFF.

In its sample, this clone was seen many times. This chain uses TRBV4-1 with TRBJ2-3, with a weak D call TRBD2 (6 bases). This CDR3 contains 17 residues. In germline, CDR1 is MGHRA, CDR2 YSYEKL. The V and J ends lost 1 base and 2 bases respectively, with 16 bases between them. The CDR3 sequence: CASSQAPAGSPTDTQYF. The DNA for the CDR3 is TGCGCCAGCAGCCAAGCTCCAGCGGGCTCACCCACAGATACGCAGTATTTT.

Many counts were recorded for this clone. This chain uses TRBV7-9 with TRBJ2-2; no firm D call. Per germline, CDR1 SEHNR and CDR2 FQNEAQ (reference sequence). The length of the CDR3 is 14 residues. Trimming removed 1 base from V and 1 base from J, with 4 bases in between. The CDR3 nucleotides are TGTGCCAGCAGCTTAGAACAGAACACCGGGGAGCTGTTTTTT. Protein: CASSLEQNTGELFF. The full variable domain, completed using reference TRBV7-9 and TRBJ2-2, is DTGVSQNPRHKITKRGQNVTFRCDPISEHNRLYWYRQTLGQGPEFLTYFQNEAQLEKSRLLSDRFSAERPKGSFSTLEIQRTEQGDSAMYLCASSLEQNTGELFFGEGSRLTVL.

This chain connects TRBV5-1 to TRBJ2-7; D remains unclear. CDR1 is SGHRS and CDR2 is YFSETQ in the germline V gene. The CDR3 covers 15 residues. Trimming cost V 4 bases and J 3 bases, with 17 bases left between them. The CDR3 sequence is CASSMSPQTHYEQYF. As DNA, the CDR3 is TGCGCCAGCAGCATGTCACCCCAAACTCACTACGAGCAGTACTTC.

This clone was picked up many times. V and J are TRBV11-3 and TRBJ2-5; 8 positions match TRBD2. Per germline, CDR1 SGHNT and CDR2 YENEEA. Trimming at V came to 1 base and at J to 2 bases, leaving 18 bases not matched to a gene. The CDR3 totals 20 residues. The CDR3, as DNA: TGTGCCAGCAGCTTAGGTTGGGGCTTAGCGGGACGGGGAGGGCAAGAGACCCAGTACTTC. It is translated as CASSLGWGLAGRGGQETQYF.

The CDR3 coding sequence is TGCGCCAGCAGATCCTCATACGACAGGGCAAACTACGAGCAGTACTTC. Amino acids: CASRSSYDRANYEQYF. This chain joins TRBV5-1 and TRBJ2-7; 7 bases match TRBD1. Losses at the gene ends were 5 bases for V and 3 bases for J; bases not matched to a gene: 14. CDR1 and CDR2 from the germline V gene are SGHRS and YFSETQ. The CDR3 sequence is 16 residues long.

This clone was seen many times. The chain employs TRBV20-1 and TRBJ2-7; 7 bases are shared with TRBD2. The CDR3 runs to 15 residues. The germline gives CDR1 DFQATT, CDR2 SNEGSKA (reference sequence). Losses at the gene ends were 0 bases for V and 2 bases for J; bases not matched to a gene: 7. Here the CDR3 DNA reads TGCAGTGCTAGAGATTTTAGCGGGTCCCCCTACGAGCAGTACTTC. It encodes CSARDFSGSPYEQYF.

This clone was seen at least ten times. The chain joins TRBV20-1 to TRBJ2-7; D unresolved. CDR1 is DFQATT, CDR2 SNEGSKA, per germline (reference sequence). The CDR3 is 12 residues long. Trimming shortened V by 0 bases and J by 0 bases, and 3 bases separated the two germline ends. In DNA form, the CDR3 reads TGCAGTGCTAGAGATGACTCCTACGAGCAGTACTTC. Protein product: CSARDDSYEQYF.

This clone occurred a few times. Distinct nucleotide sequences in the sample also encode this CDR3. V is TRBV28 and J is TRBJ2-3, with a weak D call TRBD2 (6 bases). The germline V gene encodes CDR1 MDHEN and CDR2 SYDVKM. Trimming took off 8 bases at V and 0 bases at J, with 15 bases between the two ends. There are 15 residues in the CDR3. The CDR3 region has the DNA TGTGCCAGCGACCGTAGCGGTCCTAGCACAGATACGCAGTATTTT. Its translation is CASDRSGPSTDTQYF.

This clone came up many times. In the same sample, other DNA sequences code for this CDR3. This chain uses TRBV6-1 with TRBJ1-2; D gene ambiguous. The CDR3 runs 12 residues. Trimming pared 6 bases from V and 8 bases from J, leaving 13 bases between. Germline V lookup: CDR1 MNHNS, CDR2 SASEGT. Here the CDR3 DNA reads TGTGCCAGCAGGCGGCCCCTTGACGGCTACACCTTC. Encoded protein: CASRRPLDGYTF.

In this sample, this clone turned up many times. The chain has TRBV24-1 and TRBJ2-1; 11 bases fit TRBD1. Losses at the gene ends were 2 bases for V and 2 bases for J; bases not matched to a gene: 4. This CDR3 contains 17 residues. Germline V CDR1 and CDR2: KGHDR, SFDVKD. This chain's CDR3 is CATSDSPGQGAYNEQFF. As DNA, the CDR3 is TGTGCCACCAGTGATTCCCCGGGACAGGGGGCCTACAATGAGCAGTTCTTC.

Ten or more counts support this clone. V and J are TRBV28 and TRBJ2-1; TRBD2 matches 9 bases. The CDR3 spans 15 residues. After removal of 5 bases from V and 3 bases from J, the junction contained 5 bases not matched to a gene. Germline V gene lookup returns CDR1 MDHEN and CDR2 SYDVKM. The CDR3 protein is CASSPSGRNYNEQFF. Written as DNA, the CDR3 is TGTGCCAGCAGTCCAAGCGGGAGGAACTACAATGAGCAGTTCTTC. Complete variable domain (other parts from reference TRBV28 and TRBJ2-1): DVKVTQSSRYLVKRTGEKVFLECVQDMDHENMFWYRQDPGLGLRLIYFSYDVKMKEKGDIPEGYSVSREKKERFSLILESASTNQTSMYLCASSPSGRNYNEQFFGPGTRLTVL.

This clone has ten or more counts. The chain combines TRBV15 with TRBJ2-1; 10 nucleotides agree with TRBD2. CDR3 length equals 16 residues. Germline CDR1 LNHNV, CDR2 YYDKDF (reference sequence). With V trimmed by 0 bases and J by 10 bases, 9 bases remained unmatched. In nucleotides, the CDR3 is TGTGCCACCAGCAGAGAGCTAGCGGGAGATATCGCCGAGCAGTTCTTC. It yields the protein CATSRELAGDIAEQFF.

This clone appeared many times. The V call is TRBV29-1, the J call TRBJ2-7; 11 positions agree with TRBD1. Germline CDR1 and CDR2: SQVTM and ANQGSEA. The V gene end was trimmed by 6 bases and the J gene end by 3 bases; junction bases not matched to a gene: 7. The CDR3 runs to 14 residues. The CDR3 DNA sequence: TGCAGCGTACATGGGACAGGGGGTTACTACGAGCAGTACTTC. It specifies CSVHGTGGYYEQYF.

This clone was recorded many times. The chain has TRBV4-1 and TRBJ2-3, with TRBD2 as a possible D gene (5 bases). The CDR3 extends over 13 amino acids. CDR1 MGHRA and CDR2 YSYEKL come from the germline V gene. With 4 bases removed from V and 5 bases from J, the gap between germline ends came to 10 bases. CDR3 nucleotide sequence: TGCGCCAGCAGCCTCCCTGGAGGAGATACGCAGTATTTT. Residues: CASSLPGGDTQYF.

A note on this clone: Being one base from a much bigger clone, this may be a read error. The V gene is TRBV12-5, the J gene TRBJ2-4; D perhaps matches TRBD2 (6 bases). V was shortened by 6 bases and J by 1 base, with 22 bases between the two germline ends. Germline CDR1 is LGHNT and CDR2 is FRNRAP. This CDR3 region has 18 residues. The CDR3 reads CASGPGNSGNGAKNIQYF. The DNA of the CDR3 is TGTGCTAGTGGCCCCGGGAATAGCGGAAACGGGGCCAAAAACATTCAGTACTTC. The whole variable domain, filled in from reference TRBV12-5 and TRBJ2-4, reads DARVTQTPRHKVTEMGQEVTMRCQPILGHNTVFWYRQTMMQGLELLAYFRNRAPLDDSGMPKDRFSAEMPDATLATLKIQPSEPRDSAVYFCASGPGNSGNGAKNIQYFGAGTRLSVL.

This clone came up a few times. A much bigger clone sits one base away, suggesting this may be a read error. The chain is built from TRBV6-4 and TRBJ1-4; possibly TRBD1 for D (5 bases). The germline V and J ends were trimmed by 2 bases and 5 bases, with 18 bases remaining between them. Germline CDR1 MRHNA, CDR2 SNTAGT. The CDR3 covers 17 residues. CDR3 amino acids: CASSDTGGAQPNEKLFF. CDR3 DNA sequence: TGTGCCAGCAGTGACACTGGGGGAGCGCAACCAAATGAAAAACTGTTTTTT.